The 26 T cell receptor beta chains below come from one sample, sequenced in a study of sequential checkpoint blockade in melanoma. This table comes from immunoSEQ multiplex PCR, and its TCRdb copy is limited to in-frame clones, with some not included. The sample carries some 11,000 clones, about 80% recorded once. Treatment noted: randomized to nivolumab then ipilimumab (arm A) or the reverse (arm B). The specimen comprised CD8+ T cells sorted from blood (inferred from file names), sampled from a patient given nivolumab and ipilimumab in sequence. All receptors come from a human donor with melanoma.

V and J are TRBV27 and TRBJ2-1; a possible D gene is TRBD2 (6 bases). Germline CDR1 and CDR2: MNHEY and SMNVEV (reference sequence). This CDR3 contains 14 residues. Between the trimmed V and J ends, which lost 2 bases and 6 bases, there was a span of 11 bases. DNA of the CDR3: TGTGCCAGCAGTTTAGTATCCGGGGGCAATGAGCAGTTCTTC. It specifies CASSLVSGGNEQFF.

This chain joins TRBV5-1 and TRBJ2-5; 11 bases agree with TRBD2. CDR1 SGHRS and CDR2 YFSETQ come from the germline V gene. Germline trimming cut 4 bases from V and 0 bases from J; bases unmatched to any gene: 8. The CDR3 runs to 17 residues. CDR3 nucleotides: TGCGCCAGCAGCGAACACTCTAGCGGGAGGAACCAAGAGACCCAGTACTTC. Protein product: CASSEHSSGRNQETQYF.

The CDR3 nucleotides read TGTGCCAGCAGCCCGTCAGGGCGTATGACCTACGAGCAGTACTTC. This gives the protein CASSPSGRMTYEQYF. The chain is built from TRBV5-8 and TRBJ2-7; possibly TRBD1 for D (5 bases). From germline, CDR1 is SGHTS and CDR2 YDEGEE. The CDR3 spans 15 residues. Trimming cost V 4 bases and J 2 bases, with 16 bases left between them.

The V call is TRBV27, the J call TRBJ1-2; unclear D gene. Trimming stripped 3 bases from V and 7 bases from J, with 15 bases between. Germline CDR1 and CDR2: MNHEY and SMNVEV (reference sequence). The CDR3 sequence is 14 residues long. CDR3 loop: CASSFGRGGSGYTF. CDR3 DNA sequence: TGTGCCAGCAGTTTTGGTAGAGGAGGTAGTGGCTACACCTTC.

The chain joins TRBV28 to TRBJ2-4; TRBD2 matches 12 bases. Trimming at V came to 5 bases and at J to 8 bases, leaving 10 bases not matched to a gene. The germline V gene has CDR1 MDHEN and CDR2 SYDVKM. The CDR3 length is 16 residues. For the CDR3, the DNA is TGTGCCAGCAGTCCCCGGACTAGCGGGATTTCGTACATTCAGTACTTC. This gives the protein CASSPRTSGISYIQYF. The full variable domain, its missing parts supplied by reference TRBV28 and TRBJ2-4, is DVKVTQSSRYLVKRTGEKVFLECVQDMDHENMFWYRQDPGLGLRLIYFSYDVKMKEKGDIPEGYSVSREKKERFSLILESASTNQTSMYLCASSPRTSGISYIQYFGAGTRLSVL.

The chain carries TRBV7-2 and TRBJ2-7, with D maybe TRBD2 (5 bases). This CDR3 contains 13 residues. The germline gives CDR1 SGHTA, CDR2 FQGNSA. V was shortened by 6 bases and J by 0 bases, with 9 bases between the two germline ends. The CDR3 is CASRDGLSYEQYF. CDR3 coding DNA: TGTGCCAGCAGGGACGGACTCTCCTACGAGCAGTACTTC.

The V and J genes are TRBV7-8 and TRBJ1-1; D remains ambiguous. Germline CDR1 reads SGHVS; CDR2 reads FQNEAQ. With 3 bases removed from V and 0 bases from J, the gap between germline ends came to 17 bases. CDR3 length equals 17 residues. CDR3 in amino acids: CASSFTGSTRLNTEAFF. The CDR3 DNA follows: TGTGCCAGCAGCTTTACGGGTAGTACTCGATTGAACACTGAAGCTTTCTTT.

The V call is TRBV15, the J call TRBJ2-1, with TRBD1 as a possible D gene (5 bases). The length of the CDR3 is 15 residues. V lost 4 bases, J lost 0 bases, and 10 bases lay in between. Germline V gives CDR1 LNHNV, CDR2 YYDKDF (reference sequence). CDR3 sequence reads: CATSTDTSSYNEQFF. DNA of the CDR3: TGTGCCACCAGCACGGACACAAGCTCCTACAATGAGCAGTTCTTC. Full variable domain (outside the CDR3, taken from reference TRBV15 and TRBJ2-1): DAMVIQNPRYQVTQFGKPVTLSCSQTLNHNVMYWYQQKSSQAPKLLFHYYDKDFNNEADTPDNFQSRRPNTSFCFLDIRSPGLGDTAMYLCATSTDTSSYNEQFFGPGTRLTVL.

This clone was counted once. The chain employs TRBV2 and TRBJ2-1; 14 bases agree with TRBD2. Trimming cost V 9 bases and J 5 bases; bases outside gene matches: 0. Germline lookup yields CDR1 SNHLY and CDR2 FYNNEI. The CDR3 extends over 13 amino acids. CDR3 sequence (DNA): TGTGCCAGGGGACTAGCGGGAGACAATGAGCAGTTCTTC. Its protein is CARGLAGDNEQFF.

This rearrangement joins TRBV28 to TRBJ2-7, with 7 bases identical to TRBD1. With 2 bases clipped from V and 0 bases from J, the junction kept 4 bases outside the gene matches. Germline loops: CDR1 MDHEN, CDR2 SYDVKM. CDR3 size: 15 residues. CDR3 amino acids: CASSLRDSSSYEQYF. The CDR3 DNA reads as TGTGCCAGCAGTTTACGGGACAGTAGCTCCTACGAGCAGTACTTC.

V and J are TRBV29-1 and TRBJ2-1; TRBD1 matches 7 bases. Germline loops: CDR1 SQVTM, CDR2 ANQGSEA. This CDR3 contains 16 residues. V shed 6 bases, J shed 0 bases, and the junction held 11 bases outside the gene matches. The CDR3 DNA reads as TGCAGCGTCCGTGGACAGGCCGAAAGCTCCTACAATGAGCAGTTCTTC. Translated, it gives CSVRGQAESSYNEQFF.

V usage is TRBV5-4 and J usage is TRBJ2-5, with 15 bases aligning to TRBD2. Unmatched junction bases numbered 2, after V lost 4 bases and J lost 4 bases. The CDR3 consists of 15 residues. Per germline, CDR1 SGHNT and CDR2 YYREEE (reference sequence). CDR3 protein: CASSPGLAGGETQYF. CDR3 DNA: TGTGCCAGCAGCCCGGGACTAGCGGGGGGAGAGACCCAGTACTTC. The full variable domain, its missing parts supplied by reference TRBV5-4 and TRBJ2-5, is ETGVTQSPTHLIKTRGQQVTLRCSSQSGHNTVSWYQQALGQGPQFIFQYYREEENGRGNFPPRFSGLQFPNYSSELNVNALELDDSALYLCASSPGLAGGETQYFGPGTRLLVL.

CDR3 sequence: CASSIGGSYEQYF. The CDR3 nucleotides read TGTGCCAGTAGTATAGGCGGCTCCTACGAGCAGTACTTC. The gene calls are TRBV19 and TRBJ2-7; D is uncertain. CDR1 and CDR2 from the germline V gene are LNHDA and SQIVND (reference sequence). The CDR3 totals 13 residues. V was clipped by 1 base and J by 0 bases, with 4 bases between them. Supplemented by reference TRBV19 and TRBJ2-7, the full variable domain reads DGGITQSPKYLFRKEGQNVTLSCEQNLNHDAMYWYRQDPGQGLRLIYYSQIVNDFQKGDIAEGYSVSREKKESFPLTVTSAQKNPTAFYLCASSIGGSYEQYFGPGTRLTVT.

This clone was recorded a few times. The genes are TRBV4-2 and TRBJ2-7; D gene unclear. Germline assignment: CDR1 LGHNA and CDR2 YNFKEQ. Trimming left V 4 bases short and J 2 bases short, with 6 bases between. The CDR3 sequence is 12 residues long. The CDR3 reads CASSPTPYEQYF. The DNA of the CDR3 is TGTGCCAGCAGCCCTACCCCCTACGAGCAGTACTTC.

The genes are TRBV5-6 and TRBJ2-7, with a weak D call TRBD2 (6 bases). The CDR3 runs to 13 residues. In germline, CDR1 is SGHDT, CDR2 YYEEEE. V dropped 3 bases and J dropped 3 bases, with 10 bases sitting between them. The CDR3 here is CASSYGGFYEQYF. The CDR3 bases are TGTGCCAGCAGCTACGGGGGTTTCTACGAGCAGTACTTC.

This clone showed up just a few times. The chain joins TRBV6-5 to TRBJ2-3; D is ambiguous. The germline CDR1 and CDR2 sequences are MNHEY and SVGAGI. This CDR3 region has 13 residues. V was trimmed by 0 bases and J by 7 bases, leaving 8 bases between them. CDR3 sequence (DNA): TGTGCCAGCAGTTACTCCCTTATTAATACGCAGTATTTT. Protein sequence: CASSYSLINTQYF.

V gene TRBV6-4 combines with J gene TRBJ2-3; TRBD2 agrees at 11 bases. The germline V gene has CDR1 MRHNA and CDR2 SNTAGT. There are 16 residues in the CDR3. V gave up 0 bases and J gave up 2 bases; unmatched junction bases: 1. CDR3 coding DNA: TGTGCCAGCAGTGACTCTAGCGGGGGGGCCACAGATACGCAGTATTTT. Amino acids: CASSDSSGGATDTQYF.

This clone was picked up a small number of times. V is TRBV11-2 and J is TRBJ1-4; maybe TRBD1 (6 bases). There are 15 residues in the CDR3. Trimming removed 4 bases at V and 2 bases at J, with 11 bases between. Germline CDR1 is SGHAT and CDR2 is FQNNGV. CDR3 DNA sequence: TGTGCCAGCAGCTCCCAGGGGAATACTAATGAAAAACTGTTTTTT. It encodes CASSSQGNTNEKLFF.

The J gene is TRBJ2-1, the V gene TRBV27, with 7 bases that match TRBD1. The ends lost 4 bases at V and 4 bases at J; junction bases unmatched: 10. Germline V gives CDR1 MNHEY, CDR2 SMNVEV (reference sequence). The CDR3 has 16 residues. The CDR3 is CASSYRDRVLYNEQFF. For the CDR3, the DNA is TGTGCCAGCAGTTACCGTGACAGGGTGTTGTACAATGAGCAGTTCTTC.

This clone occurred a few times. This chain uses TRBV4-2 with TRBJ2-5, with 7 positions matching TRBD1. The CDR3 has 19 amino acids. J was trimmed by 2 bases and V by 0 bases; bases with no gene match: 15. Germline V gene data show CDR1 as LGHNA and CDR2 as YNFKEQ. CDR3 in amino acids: CASSQDLGPGGPNQETQYF. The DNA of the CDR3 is TGTGCCAGCAGCCAAGATCTCGGGCCAGGGGGTCCTAATCAAGAGACCCAGTACTTC.

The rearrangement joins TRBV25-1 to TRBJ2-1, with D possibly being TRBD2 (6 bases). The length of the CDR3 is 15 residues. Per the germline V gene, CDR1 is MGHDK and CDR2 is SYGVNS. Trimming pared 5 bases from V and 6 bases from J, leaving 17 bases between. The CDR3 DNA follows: TGTGCCAGCAGTCGCGCCGGGACTGGGCTCAATGAGCAGTTCTTC. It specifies CASSRAGTGLNEQFF. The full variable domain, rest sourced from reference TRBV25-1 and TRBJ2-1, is EADIYQTPRYLVIGTGKKITLECSQTMGHDKMYWYQQDPGMELHLIHYSYGVNSTEKGDLSSESTVSRIRTEHFPLTLESARPSHTSQYLCASSRAGTGLNEQFFGPGTRLTVL.

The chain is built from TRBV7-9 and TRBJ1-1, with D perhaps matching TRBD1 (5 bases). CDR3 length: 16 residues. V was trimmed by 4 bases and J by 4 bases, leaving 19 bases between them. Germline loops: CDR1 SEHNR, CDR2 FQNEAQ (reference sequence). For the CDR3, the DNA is TGTGCCAGCAGCTCCGCGGGGGGGTTTTTATTCACTGAAGCTTTCTTT. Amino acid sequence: CASSSAGGFLFTEAFF.

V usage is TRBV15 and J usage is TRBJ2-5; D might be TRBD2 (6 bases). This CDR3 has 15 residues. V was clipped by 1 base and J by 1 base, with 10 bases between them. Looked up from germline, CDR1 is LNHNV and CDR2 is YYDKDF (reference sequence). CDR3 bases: TGTGCCACCAGCAGAGGCGGGACTCTCCAAGAGACCCAGTACTTC. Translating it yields CATSRGGTLQETQYF.

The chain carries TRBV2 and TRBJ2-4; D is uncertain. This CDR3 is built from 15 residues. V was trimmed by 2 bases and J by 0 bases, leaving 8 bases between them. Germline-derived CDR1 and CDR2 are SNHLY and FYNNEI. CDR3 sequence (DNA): TGTGCCAGCAGTGAAAATTTCCTAGCCAAAAACATTCAGTACTTC. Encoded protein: CASSENFLAKNIQYF. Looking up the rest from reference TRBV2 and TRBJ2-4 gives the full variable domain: EPEVTQTPSHQVTQMGQEVILRCVPISNHLYFYWYRQILGQKVEFLVSFYNNEISEKSEIFDDQFSVERPDGSNFTLKIRSTKLEDSAMYFCASSENFLAKNIQYFGAGTRLSVL.

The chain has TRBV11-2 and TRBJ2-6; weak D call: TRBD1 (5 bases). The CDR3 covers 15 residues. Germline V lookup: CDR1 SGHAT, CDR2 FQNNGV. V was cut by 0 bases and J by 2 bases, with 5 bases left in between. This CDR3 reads CASSLEGAGANVLTF. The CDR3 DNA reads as TGTGCCAGCAGCTTAGAAGGGGCTGGGGCCAACGTCCTGACTTTC.

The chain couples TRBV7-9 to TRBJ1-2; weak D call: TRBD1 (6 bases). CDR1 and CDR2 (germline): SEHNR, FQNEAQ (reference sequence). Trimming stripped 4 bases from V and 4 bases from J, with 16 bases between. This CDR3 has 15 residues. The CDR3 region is CASSSILQGGYGYTF. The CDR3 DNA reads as TGTGCCAGCAGCTCCATCCTACAGGGTGGCTATGGCTACACCTTC. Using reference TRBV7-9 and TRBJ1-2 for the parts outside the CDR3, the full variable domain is DTGVSQNPRHKITKRGQNVTFRCDPISEHNRLYWYRQTLGQGPEFLTYFQNEAQLEKSRLLSDRFSAERPKGSFSTLEIQRTEQGDSAMYLCASSSILQGGYGYTFGSGTRLTVV.